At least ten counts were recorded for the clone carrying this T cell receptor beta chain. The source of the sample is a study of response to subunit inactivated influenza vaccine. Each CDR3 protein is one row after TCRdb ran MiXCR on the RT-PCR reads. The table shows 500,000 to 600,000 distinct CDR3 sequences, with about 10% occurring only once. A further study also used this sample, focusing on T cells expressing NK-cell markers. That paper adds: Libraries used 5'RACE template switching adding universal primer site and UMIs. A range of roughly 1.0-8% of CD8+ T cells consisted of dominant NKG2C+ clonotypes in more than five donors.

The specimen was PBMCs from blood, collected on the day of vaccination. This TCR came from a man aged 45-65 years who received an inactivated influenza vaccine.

CDR3 sequence reads: CASSHPERNSYGYTF. CDR3 in DNA: TGTGCCAGCAGCCACCCCGAAAGGAACAGCTATGGCTACACCTTC. V and J are TRBV4-2 and TRBJ1-2; no clear D. The V and J ends lost 3 bases and 4 bases respectively, with 15 bases between them. Germline CDR1 and CDR2: LGHNA and YNFKEQ. This CDR3 is built from 15 residues.